The TCR beta chain under discussion was sequenced for a study of cytomegalovirus exposure and HLA in healthy donors (dated 2017 in TCRdb). Study-level background: An earlier analysis of roughly 500 of the donors reported more than 250 Gb of sequence data and roughly 100 million unique TCR beta sequences from approximately 180 million T cells. About 330 gigabases of sequencing data and around 85 million unique TCR sequences made up an early release that covered nearly 650 HLA-typed donors. Among the roughly 400 genotyped donors, around 81% belonged to the genetic ancestry cluster associated with self-reported Caucasian donors. The aim of the study was to test whether cataloging public T cell receptors could identify signatures of past pathogen exposure. The study profiled the T cell repertoires of some 610 subjects by immunosequencing and related them to cytomegalovirus serostatus. Along with the approximately 650-subject first cohort, a separate validation cohort of around 120 different subjects was used. To predict cytomegalovirus infection status, the study brought together high-throughput TCR immunosequencing, statistical association of individual TCRs with disease status, and machine learning. A later analysis re-analyzed previously published TCR beta repertoires from approximately 670 donors and added high-resolution HLA genotyping to study TCR occurrence patterns. Rather than using new phenotypic data, the later analysis identified candidate immune exposures from TCR beta sequences and from how often those sequences occurred across donors. An earlier analysis of some 500 of the donors applied high-throughput TCR beta sequencing to assess whether each TCR beta V gene segment acted as functional or pseudogenic. Donor age, sex, ethnicity and CMV serostatus were collected together with the repertoire data. A later genetic analysis used genome-wide SNP genotypes for about 65% of the 666 donors, treating that subset as a discovery cohort. All discovery cohort repertoires had been generated using a single sequencing platform. HLA typing included class I and class II loci at four-digit resolution. The number of typed donors differed by locus: roughly 620-640 for A, B, C, DRB1 and DQB1; 522 for DQA1; 606 for DPA1; and around 450 for DPB1. Because of strong linkage in the cohort, 4 to 6 DR-DQ haplotypes were treated as single units for association and clustering. Among about 400 genotyped donors of the cohort, an average of approximately 220,000 unique TCR beta nucleotide sequences was sequenced per donor, of which about 19% were non-productive. Points the paper makes about the study in general: The study gave a list of some 150 TCR beta chains associated with cytomegalovirus. A later analysis found that HLA-associated TCR beta chains were more clonally expanded and had lower generation probabilities than equally common non-associated chains. Over 15 rarely observed V segments, including chromosome 9 orphons, were excluded from the earlier analysis of several hundred of the donors because counts were too low. Sequencing depth was assumed to be roughly uniform across donors in the presence/absence analyses, though that assumption may not hold. In a later analysis, several top co-occurrence clusters were reported to appear linked to parvovirus B19, influenza, CMV and Epstein-Barr virus. The authors suggested that the approach could potentially be extended to other disease states and immunological phenotypes. Most TCR sequences were seen in very few donors, while some public TCRs were found in many individuals. Some IMGT-functional V segments, including TRBV6-2 and TRBV6-3, could not be distinguished by the 87-base-pair reads and were therefore excluded. In vitro tests confirmed that a few of the cytomegalovirus-associated TCR beta chains recognize cytomegalovirus antigens. In a later analysis, more than 15,000 TCR beta sequences were associated with specific HLA alleles at a false discovery rate of 0.05. Compared with the roughly 670-donor mean, donors in an Asian-associated ancestry cluster had fewer N-insertions in productive TCRs, according to a later genetic analysis. A later genetic analysis associated a missense DCLRE1C variant with V-gene and J-gene trimming of TCR beta chains, and an independent cohort replicated the association. In this cohort, only TCR beta chains were sequenced, and detectable features were limited by the absence of alpha or paired-chain data. Correlated functional status among segregating V segments might be attributable to linkage disequilibrium, but an unknown experimental factor could not be ruled out. Immune exposure information for the cohort was limited to CMV serostatus. According to a later analysis, TCR association rates differed among HLA loci, with DRB1 alleles showing the most associated TCRs and HLA-C alleles showing the fewest. A cluster of highly shared sequence variants was judged likely to represent a technical artifact of the sequencing pipeline. Because HLA typing was missing for some donors at each locus, association tests included only the typed subset. In an earlier analysis of 500 to 650 of the donors, most TCR beta V segments appeared in productive rearrangements about 87% or about 30% of the time, broadly matching IMGT annotations. A further reported finding was that TCR beta sequences accurately predicted the HLA-A and HLA-B alleles for most subjects in the first cohort. In a later analysis, most CMV-associated TCR beta chains were found to appear HLA-restricted, with HLA associations seemingly driven largely by CMV exposure. Cytomegalovirus status was reported to be diagnosed by the classifier with high specificity and sensitivity in both the original and validation cohorts. When HLA alleles, especially DR and DQ, strongly co-occurred, TCR associations were difficult to assign to individual alleles.

As regards this clone: The target of this receptor is not known. Base-call qualities are not available, and no considerably larger clone is one nucleotide away.

The CDR3 starts with the cysteine, ends with the phenylalanine, and has 15 residues. The entry retains the CDR3 DNA only, 45 bases that are in frame from base 1. Looking up the germline V gene yields CDR1 LGHNT and CDR2 FRNRAP. V is pruned by 6 bases and J by 2 bases, leaving 7 bases of the junction without a gene match. The method behind the library was the immunoSEQ multiplex PCR assay. A mixture of 60 forward primers for TCR Vbeta segments and 13 reverse primers for TCR Jbeta segments was used in the multiplex PCR. A multiplex PCR assay on genomic DNA amplified the CDR3 region of rearranged TCR beta genes. The amplified TCR beta libraries were sequenced on the Illumina HiSeq System as 87-base-pair reads. The source study handled its data this way. A later analysis tallied roughly 80 million unique TCR beta chains across the 700 or so repertoires, and about 12 million of those chains were shared by two or more donors. Raw reads were error-corrected and collapsed into unique sequences by a nearest-neighbor algorithm in which closely related sequences were merged to remove PCR and sequencing errors. CDR3 sequences were aligned to IMGT reference sequences to assign V, D and J gene segments. For a sequence to be retained, at least a six-nucleotide match to both a V gene segment and a J gene segment was required. Rearrangements were classified as productive when the CDR3 lacked stop codons and remained in frame with V and J, and all other rearrangements were classified as non-productive. Following IMGT convention, CDR3 was defined as the stretch from the second conserved V-encoded cysteine to the conserved J-encoded phenylalanine. The earlier analysis of about 620 of the donors excluded sequences that lacked an unambiguous match to a single V gene segment. An earlier analysis of just under 600 of the donors called V segments functional above 56.7% productive rearrangements and segregating when the between-donor standard deviation exceeded 5%. To diagnose cytomegalovirus status from the catalog of TCR beta chain sequences, a statistical classification framework was built. In a later analysis, TCR nucleotide sequences were compared against IMGT/GENE-DB human TR gene sequences so that V and J genes could be assigned. The TCRdist pipeline was used in a later analysis to assign CDR3 sequences and most-parsimonious VDJ recombination scenarios. In a later analysis, every TCR beta chain was defined by the combination of its CDR3 amino acid sequence and its V-gene family, and reads without a unique V-gene family were dropped. A later analysis removed 592 highly shared, low-generation-probability nucleotide sequences to deal with suspected cross-contamination and a sequencing artifact. A later analysis calculated a clonal expansion index for each public chain from normalized within-repertoire ranks of inferred template counts. A later analysis computed generation probabilities with a VDJ recombination model fitted to out-of-frame rearrangements, and checked the results against IGoR. Hypergeometric tests were used in a later analysis to score TCR-TCR, TCR-HLA and TCR-CMV co-occurrence, with a repertoire-size bias correction applied to the TCR pairs. A later analysis estimated false discovery rates by permuting HLA or CMV assignments 20 times. In a later analysis, co-occurring TCRs were grouped using DBSCAN, and TCRdist sequence similarity was added for clustering within HLA-allele-positive subsets. For co-occurrence clustering, repertoires with fewer than 30,000 or more than 120,000 public chains were excluded, along with five repertoires with anomalous nucleotide sharing. TCRdb provides this immuneACCESS table in a form limited to in-frame rearrangements. Some clones are lacking; in checked studies, under half of them reflect an unresolved V gene, and why the rest are absent is not known. D and trimming come from the DNA, and the V and J calls and clone size come from that table. Recorded for this sample are 92,000 or so clones; approximately 69% of them occurred a single time. Around a fifth of the sample is taken by the ten largest.

The cohort consisted of 670 or so healthy bone marrow donors. All cohort members were sampled while nominally healthy, although unrecorded immune exposures were likely present. The donor tested CMV seropositive, placing the donor among the approximately 310 seropositive members of the cohort. Each donor provided a peripheral blood sample, and peripheral blood mononuclear cells were used for TCR beta sequencing. The Qiagen DNeasy Blood Extraction Kit was used to extract genomic DNA from the blood cell samples. Sequenced material: PBMCs. This sequence was found in a woman aged 50 to 60 in good health and CMV-seropositive. The V and J genes are TRBV12-5 and TRBJ2-1; 7 central bases correspond to TRBD1. CDR3 region: CASGDSGTAYNEQFF. The DNA sequence is TGTGCTAGTGGGGATTCCGGGACAGCCTACAATGAGCAGTTCTTC.